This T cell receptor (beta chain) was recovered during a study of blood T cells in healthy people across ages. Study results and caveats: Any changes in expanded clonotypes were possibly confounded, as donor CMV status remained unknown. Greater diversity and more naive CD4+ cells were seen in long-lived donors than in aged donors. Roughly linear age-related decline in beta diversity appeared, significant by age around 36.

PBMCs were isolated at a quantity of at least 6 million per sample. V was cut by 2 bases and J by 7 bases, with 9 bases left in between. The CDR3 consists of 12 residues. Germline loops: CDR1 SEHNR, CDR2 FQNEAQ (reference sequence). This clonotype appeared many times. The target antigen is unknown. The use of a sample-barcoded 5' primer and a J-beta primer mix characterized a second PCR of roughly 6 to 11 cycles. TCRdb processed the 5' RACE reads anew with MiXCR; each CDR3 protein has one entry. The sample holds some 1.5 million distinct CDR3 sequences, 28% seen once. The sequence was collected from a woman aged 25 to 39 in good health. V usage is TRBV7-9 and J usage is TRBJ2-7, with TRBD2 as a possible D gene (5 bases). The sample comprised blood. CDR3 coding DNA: TGTGCCAGCAGCTTACACCGGGATGAGCAGTACTTC. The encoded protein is CASSLHRDEQYF.